This entry describes one T cell receptor beta chain. Original analysis: Amplification from reference gene primers served as the basis for estimated nucleated cell counts. Libraries were prepared by immunoSEQ multiplex PCR; TCRdb keeps only in-frame clonotypes and omits some of them. V and J calls and clone size are those listed in that table; D and trimming were worked out from the DNA. This table has some 120,000 clones, just over 70% appearing once. These data come from a study of blood T cell repertoires in COVID-19. About the study: COVID-19 samples from acute and convalescent phases originated in the United States, Italy and Spain. PBMCs, B-cell-depleted T cells, or T cells were the source of the cDNA or gDNA that made up the material.

Material for sequencing was peripheral blood. The clonotype was recovered from a human donor with acute or convalescent COVID-19. The donor label of this sample is uncertain.

Written as DNA, the CDR3 is TGTGCCAGCAGGCCCCGACAGGGGAGGGCTGAAGCTTTCTTT. Translated: CASRPRQGRAEAFF. This rearrangement joins TRBV11-2 to TRBJ1-1; 8 bases align to TRBD1. The CDR3 spans 14 residues. Germline trimming cut 6 bases from V and 6 bases from J; bases unmatched to any gene: 9. From germline, CDR1 is SGHAT and CDR2 FQNNGV.